Below, 28 T cell receptor beta chains from the same sample are listed, as sequenced in a study of kidney transplant recipient with SARS-CoV-2 infection. TCRdb redid the calling of the reads with MiXCR, one entry per CDR3 protein. The data show roughly 250,000 distinct CDR3 sequences, roughly 26% seen once. The sample in question was a blood sample, obtained at baseline and between days 110 and 120 from a kidney transplant recipient. Receptors were obtained from a male patient aged 25-45 years who had COVID-19 and was a kidney transplant recipient. Some T cells may be graft donor cells.

The table lists this clonotype with many counts. V and J are TRBV20-1 and TRBJ2-5; TRBD2 agrees at 9 bases. The J segment lost 4 bases and the V segment lost 5 bases, leaving 2 bases of the junction unmatched. CDR3 length equals 12 residues. Germline assignment: CDR1 DFQATT and CDR2 SNEGSKA (reference sequence). In DNA form, the CDR3 reads TGCAGTGCTGGAGCGGGAGGAGAGACCCAGTACTTC. Translating gives CSAGAGGETQYF.

Many counts were recorded for this clonotype. The chain's CDR3 is CASSQGGGASSGNTIYF. CDR3 DNA: TGTGCCAGCAGCCAAGGGGGAGGAGCGAGCTCTGGAAACACCATATATTTT. This chain joins TRBV3-1 and TRBJ1-3; D gene unclear. Looked up from germline, CDR1 is LGHDT and CDR2 is YNNKEL (reference sequence). The V gene lost 1 base and the J gene lost 0 bases, with 13 bases spanning the gap. This CDR3 is built from 17 residues.

At least ten counts were recorded for this clonotype. The chain combines TRBV28 with TRBJ2-7; 8 positions agree with TRBD1. Germline CDR1 MDHEN, CDR2 SYDVKM. V gave up 1 base and J gave up 6 bases; unmatched junction bases: 2. The CDR3 sequence is 13 residues long. The DNA of the CDR3 is TGTGCCAGCAGTTTATTACAGGGGGTCGAGCAGTACTTC. It codes for CASSLLQGVEQYF.

This clonotype appeared a few times. In DNA form, the CDR3 reads TGTGCCAGCAGTTCCCCAGATCAACTAGCCATCGTCGATGAGCAGTTCTTC. Protein: CASSSPDQLAIVDEQFF. The chain is built from TRBV28 and TRBJ2-1; perhaps TRBD2 as D (6 bases). Per the germline V gene, CDR1 is MDHEN and CDR2 is SYDVKM. This CDR3 is built from 17 residues. The germline V and J ends were trimmed by 4 bases and 8 bases, with 24 bases remaining between them.

This clonotype came up many times. This sequence joins TRBV11-3 and TRBJ1-2; D gene uncertain. Trimming took 3 bases from V and 4 from J, leaving 21 bases between them. The CDR3 is made up of 17 amino acids. Germline assignment: CDR1 SGHNT and CDR2 YENEEA. The CDR3 protein is CASSFWYDLGKTYGYTF. The DNA for the CDR3 is TGTGCCAGCAGCTTCTGGTACGATCTCGGAAAGACCTATGGCTACACCTTC.

With regard to this clonotype: A read error may explain this, as a much larger clone is one base away. This chain connects TRBV5-6 to TRBJ1-2, with 10 bases matching TRBD1. Germline values: CDR1 SGHDT, CDR2 YYEEEE. The CDR3 has 13 amino acids. The CDR3 region is CAGRTGTGVGYTF. The CDR3 DNA reads TGTGCCGGCAGAACCGGGACAGGGGTTGGCTACACCTTC.

This clonotype was detected ten times or more. This sequence joins TRBV2 and TRBJ2-2; perhaps TRBD2 as D (6 bases). The V end lost 4 bases, the J end lost 4 bases, and 19 bases lay between the germline ends. The CDR3 loop spans 17 amino acids. CDR1 SNHLY and CDR2 FYNNEI come from the germline V gene. CDR3 sequence reads: CASSAIGGLSGTGELFF. CDR3 sequence (DNA): TGTGCCAGCAGTGCTATTGGGGGACTTTCGGGCACCGGGGAGCTGTTTTTT.

Details on this clonotype: This may come from a read error, since a much larger clone is one base off. Here the CDR3 reads CASNFNSRDGKTYGYTF. CDR3 sequence (DNA): TGTGCCAGCAACTTTAATTCCAGAGACGGAAAGACCTATGGCTACACCTTC. The chain couples TRBV7-2 to TRBJ1-2; D not certain. The V gene's germline CDR1 is SGHTA and CDR2 FQGNSA. The CDR3 consists of 17 residues. Trimming shortened V by 7 bases and J by 4 bases, and 25 bases separated the two germline ends.

The chain employs TRBV5-6 and TRBJ1-2; D remains ambiguous. Looked up from germline, CDR1 is SGHDT and CDR2 is YYEEEE. Trimming left V 7 bases short and J 4 bases short, with 23 bases between. There are 16 residues in the CDR3. CDR3 in DNA: TGTGCCAGCTACGGGCCCAATAGTCGAAAGACCTATGGCTACACCTTC. It yields the protein CASYGPNSRKTYGYTF.

This clonotype has a handful of counts. One end of the junction does not line up with germline, which may come from a read error. The rearrangement links TRBV11-2 to TRBJ1-2; D is uncertain. The CDR3 spans 14 residues. Germline V gene data show CDR1 as SGHAT and CDR2 as FQNNGV. CDR3 residues: CASGLDLGSYGYTF. The CDR3 region has the DNA TGTGCCAGCGGCTTAGATCTCGGTTCCTATGGCTACACCTTC. The full variable domain, in which reference TRBV11-2 and TRBJ1-2 provide the parts outside the CDR3, is EAGVAQSPRYKIIEKRQSVAFWCNPISGHATLYWYQQILGQGPKLLIQFQNNGVVDDSQLPKDRFSAERLKGVDSTLKIQPAKLEDSAVYLCASGLDLGSYGYTFGSGTRLTVV.

Turning to this clonotype: It may be a read error: a sequence one base away is much more abundant. This chain joins TRBV7-8 and TRBJ1-1; D perhaps matches TRBD1 (5 bases). The CDR3 is 15 residues long. Looked up from germline, CDR1 is SGHVS and CDR2 is FQNEAQ. Trimming pared 3 bases from V and 1 base from J, leaving 12 bases between. DNA for the CDR3: TGTGCCAGCAGCTTGTGCAGGGCCGAGAACACTGAAGCTTTCTTT. This codes for CASSLCRAENTEAFF.

Concerning this clonotype: A much larger clonotype is one base distant, so this may be a read error. The rearrangement joins TRBV7-2 to TRBJ1-5, with D hard to call. Germline assignment: CDR1 SGHTA and CDR2 FQGNSA. This CDR3 contains 14 residues. The CDR3 sequence is CASNLAHVNQPQHF. Written as DNA, the CDR3 is TGTGCCAGCAACTTAGCCCACGTCAATCAGCCCCAGCATTTT. The whole variable domain, filled in from reference TRBV7-2 and TRBJ1-5, reads GAGVSQSPSNKVTEKGKDVELRCDPISGHTALYWYRQSLGQGLEFLIYFQGNSAPDKSGLPSDRFSAERTGGSVSTLTIQRTQQEDSAVYLCASNLAHVNQPQHFGDGTRLSIL.

This clonotype was seen ten or more times. The V call is TRBV16, the J call TRBJ1-2, with D hard to call. V was shortened by 5 bases and J by 4 bases, with 23 bases between the two germline ends. The CDR3 contains 17 residues. The germline V gene has CDR1 KGHSY and CDR2 FQNENV. As DNA, the CDR3 is TGTGCCAGCAGCTCCCTTGAGGTCGTTAGAAAGACCTATGGCTACACCTTC. Its translation is CASSSLEVVRKTYGYTF.

Remarks on this clonotype: A much bigger clone sits one base away, suggesting this may be a read error. CDR3 nucleotides: TGTGCCGGCAGTTCGGCAGATACGCAGTATTTT. It specifies CAGSSADTQYF. The rearrangement links TRBV6-8 to TRBJ2-3; no definite D call. From germline, CDR1 is MNHGY and CDR2 SAAAGT. This CDR3 is built from 11 residues.

This clonotype was recorded at least ten times. The V gene is TRBV6-5, the J gene TRBJ1-2; D remains ambiguous. Germline V gene data show CDR1 as MNHEY and CDR2 as SVGAGI. CDR3 length equals 13 residues. V was trimmed by 4 bases and J by 5 bases, leaving 11 bases between them. The chain's CDR3 is CASSSFSGYGYTF. DNA of the CDR3: TGTGCCAGCAGTTCCTTTTCTGGTTATGGCTACACCTTC.

Only a few counts were recorded for this clonotype. The chain joins TRBV6-6 to TRBJ2-7, with D perhaps TRBD1 or TRBD2 (5 bases each). This CDR3 comprises 13 residues. Trimming stripped 5 bases from V and 7 bases from J, with 15 bases between. Germline lookup yields CDR1 MNHNY and CDR2 SVGAGI (reference sequence). In DNA form, the CDR3 reads TGTGCCAGCAGTGCCCGGGACGGGGAGGAGCAGTACGTC. Translated: CASSARDGEEQYV.

The sample holds many counts of this clonotype. This rearrangement joins TRBV20-1 to TRBJ1-2; D is ambiguous. CDR3 length: 16 amino acids. V was clipped by 5 bases and J by 4 bases, with 23 bases between them. CDR1 is DFQATT and CDR2 is SNEGSKA in the germline V gene (reference sequence). CDR3 coding DNA: TGCAGTGCTCCACTTCGGCTGTTTCGAAAGACCTATGGCTACACCTTC. Amino acid sequence: CSAPLRLFRKTYGYTF.

This clonotype was recorded at least ten times. The genes are TRBV7-6 and TRBJ2-2; D ambiguous. Trimming took off 5 bases at V and 5 bases at J, with 12 bases between the two ends. Germline V lookup: CDR1 SGHVS, CDR2 FNYEAQ. The CDR3 consists of 14 residues. The CDR3 here is CASSPRSETGELFF. The DNA for the CDR3 is TGTGCCAGCAGCCCCCGTTCGGAGACCGGGGAGCTGTTTTTT.

In the case of this clonotype: This could be a read error, since a much larger clone is one nucleotide away. The chain has TRBV11-2 and TRBJ1-1; D is unresolved. Germline V gives CDR1 SGHAT, CDR2 FQNNGV. There are 13 residues in the CDR3. The CDR3 here is CANSLGDTDTAFF. The CDR3 DNA is TGTGCCAACAGCTTAGGAGACACAGATACAGCTTTCTTT.

The genes are TRBV5-1 and TRBJ2-3; the D call may be TRBD1 or TRBD2 (5 bases each). Trimming took 4 bases from V and 2 from J, leaving 8 bases between them. The CDR3 length is 13 residues. Germline values: CDR1 SGHRS, CDR2 YFSETQ. The CDR3 nucleotides are TGCGCCAGCAGCACGGGGACCACAGATACGCAGTATTTT. It encodes CASSTGTTDTQYF.

V and J are TRBV7-6 and TRBJ2-3; 7 bases line up with TRBD1. The length of the CDR3 is 17 residues. Germline lookup yields CDR1 SGHVS and CDR2 FNYEAQ. V dropped 3 bases and J dropped 1; count of bases not matched to a gene: 10. The CDR3 protein is CASSFGQAPTGTDTQYF. CDR3 bases: TGTGCCAGCAGCTTCGGACAGGCCCCCACGGGCACAGATACGCAGTATTTT. The entire variable domain, with the rest obtained from reference TRBV7-6 and TRBJ2-3, is as follows: GAGVSQSPRYKVTKRGQDVALRCDPISGHVSLYWYRQALGQGPEFLTYFNYEAQQDKSGLPNDRFSAERPEGSISTLTIQRTEQRDSAMYRCASSFGQAPTGTDTQYFGPGTRLTVL.

This clonotype was counted ten times or more. The rearrangement joins TRBV6-2 or TRBV6-3 to TRBJ1-2; no clear D gene. The length of the CDR3 is 17 residues. V lost 4 bases, J lost 4 bases, and 22 bases lay in between. CDR1 is MNHEY, CDR2 SVGEGT, per germline. As DNA, the CDR3 is TGTGCCAGCAGTTTTAGGTTCTGCATCGGAAAGACCTATGGCTACACCTTC. It specifies CASSFRFCIGKTYGYTF.

A note on this clonotype: A much more abundant neighbour one base away suggests this may be a read error. The chain carries TRBV5-1 and TRBJ1-2; D gene ambiguous. The CDR3 runs to 12 residues. Per the germline V gene, CDR1 is SGHRS and CDR2 is YFSETQ. The DNA for the CDR3 is TGCGCCAGCAGCTTGGCCTCCTATGACTACACCTTC. Protein: CASSLASYDYTF.

Comment on this clonotype: A much larger clone differs from this one at a single base, so this may be a read error. The gene calls are TRBV3-2 and TRBJ2-2. TRBV3-2 is assigned pseudogene status. The CDR3 runs to 13 residues. The CDR3 sequence is CASSQDGAGELLF. In DNA form, the CDR3 reads TGTGCCAGCAGCCAAGATGGGGCCGGGGAGCTGCTTTTT.

This clonotype was counted many times. The genes are TRBV25-1 and TRBJ1-2; D is ambiguous. CDR3 length: 17 residues. The V end was cut by 5 bases, the J end by 4 bases, with 23 bases between. CDR1 is MGHDK, CDR2 SYGVNS, per germline. DNA of the CDR3: TGTGCCAGCAGTCGCTACGCAGAACTGGGAAAGACCTATGGCTACACCTTC. Residues: CASSRYAELGKTYGYTF.

This clonotype was counted at least ten times. The chain has TRBV6-5 and TRBJ1-2; D is unclear. The V gene lost 5 bases and the J gene lost 4 bases, with 23 bases spanning the gap. This CDR3 spans 17 amino acids. Looked up from germline, CDR1 is MNHEY and CDR2 is SVGAGI. The CDR3 loop is CASSRALECRKTYGYTF. CDR3 bases: TGTGCCAGCAGTAGGGCACTGGAATGTAGAAAGACCTATGGCTACACCTTC.

As to this clonotype: A much larger clone lies a single base off, so this may be a read error. This chain links TRBV19 with TRBJ1-5; weak D call: TRBD1 (6 bases). The CDR3 covers 16 residues. CDR1 and CDR2 from the germline V gene are LNHDA and SQIVND (reference sequence). This chain's CDR3 is CAGSRRGGQINQPQHF. The CDR3 bases are TGTGCCGGTAGCAGGAGGGGTGGACAGATCAATCAGCCCCAGCATTTT. Full variable domain (missing parts from reference TRBV19 and TRBJ1-5): DGGITQSPKYLFRKEGQNVTLSCEQNLNHDAMYWYRQDPGQGLRLIYYSQIVNDFQKGDIAEGYSVSREKKESFPLTVTSAQKNPTAFYLCAGSRRGGQINQPQHFGDGTRLSIL.

This clonotype was seen just once. This could be a read error, since a much larger clone is one nucleotide away. DNA for the CDR3: TGTGCCAGCAGCCAATTGGTTAAAGCTGGCTACGCCTTC. Translating it yields CASSQLVKAGYAF. This chain joins TRBV6-5 and TRBJ1-2; D gene uncertain. Germline CDR1 and CDR2: MNHEY and SVGAGI. The CDR3 contains 13 residues.